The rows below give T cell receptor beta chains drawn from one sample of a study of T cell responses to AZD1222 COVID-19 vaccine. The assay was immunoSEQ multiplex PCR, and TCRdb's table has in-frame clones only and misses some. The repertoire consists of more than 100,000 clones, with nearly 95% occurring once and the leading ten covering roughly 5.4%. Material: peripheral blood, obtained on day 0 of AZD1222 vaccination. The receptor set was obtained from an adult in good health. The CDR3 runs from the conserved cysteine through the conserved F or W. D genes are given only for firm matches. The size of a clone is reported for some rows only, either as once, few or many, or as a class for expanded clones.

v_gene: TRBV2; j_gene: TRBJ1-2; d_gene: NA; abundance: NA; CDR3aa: CASSEATTYGYTF; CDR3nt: TGTGCCAGCAGTGAAGCGACAACATATGGCTACACCTTC
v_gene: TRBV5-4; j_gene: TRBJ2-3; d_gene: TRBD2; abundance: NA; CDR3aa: CASSPTGRESADTQYF; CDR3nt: TGTGCCAGCAGCCCGACCGGGCGGGAGAGTGCAGATACGCAGTATTTT
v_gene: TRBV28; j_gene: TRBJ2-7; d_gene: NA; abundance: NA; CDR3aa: CASTETQGEQYF; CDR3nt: TGTGCCAGCACCGAAACCCAGGGCGAGCAGTACTTC
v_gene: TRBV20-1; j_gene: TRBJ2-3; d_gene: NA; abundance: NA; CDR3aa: CSARQIDTQYF; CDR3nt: TGCAGTGCTCGCCAAATAGATACGCAGTATTTT
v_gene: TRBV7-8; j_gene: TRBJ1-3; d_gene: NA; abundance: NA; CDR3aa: CASSLVSLYSSGNTIYF; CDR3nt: TGTGCCAGCAGCTTAGTTTCGTTGTACAGCTCTGGAAACACCATATATTTT
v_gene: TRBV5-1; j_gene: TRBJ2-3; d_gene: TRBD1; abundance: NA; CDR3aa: CASSLGRRTGLEIFTDTQYF; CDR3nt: TGCGCCAGCAGCTTGGGGAGGAGGACAGGTCTCGAGATATTCACAGATACGCAGTATTTT
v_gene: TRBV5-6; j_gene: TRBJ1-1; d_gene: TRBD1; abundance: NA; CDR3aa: CASSLAYRGNTEAFF; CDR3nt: TGTGCCAGCAGCTTGGCCTACAGGGGGAACACTGAAGCTTTCTTT
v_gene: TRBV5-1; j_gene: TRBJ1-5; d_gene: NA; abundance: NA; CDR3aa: CASSLSLDQPQHF; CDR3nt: TGCGCCAGCAGCTTGAGTCTTGATCAGCCCCAGCATTTT
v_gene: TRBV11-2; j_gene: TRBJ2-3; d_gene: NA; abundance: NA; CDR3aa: CASSLRPGIRTDTQYF; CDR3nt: TGTGCCAGCAGCTTACGTCCAGGGATTAGGACAGATACGCAGTATTTT
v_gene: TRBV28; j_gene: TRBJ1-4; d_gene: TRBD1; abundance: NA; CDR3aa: CASEEPGQGREKLFF; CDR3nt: TGTGCCAGTGAAGAGCCGGGACAGGGCCGAGAAAAACTGTTTTTT
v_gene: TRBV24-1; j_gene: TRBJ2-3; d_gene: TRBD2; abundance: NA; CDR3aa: CATSDLGGSPDTQYF; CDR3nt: TGTGCCACCAGTGATTTGGGCGGGAGTCCAGATACGCAGTATTTT
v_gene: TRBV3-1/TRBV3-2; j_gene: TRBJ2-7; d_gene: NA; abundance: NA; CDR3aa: CASSQDSRLQGYEQYF; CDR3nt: TGTGCCAGCAGCCAAGACTCGAGGCTGCAGGGTTACGAGCAGTACTTC
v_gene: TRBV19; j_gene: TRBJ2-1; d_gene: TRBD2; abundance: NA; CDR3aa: CASRHERGAGANEQFF; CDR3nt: TGTGCCAGTAGACATGAACGGGGAGCGGGAGCGAATGAGCAGTTCTTC
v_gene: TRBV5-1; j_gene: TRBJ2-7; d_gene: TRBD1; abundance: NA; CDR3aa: CASSLVERTGSSQDYEQYF; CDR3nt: TGCGCCAGCAGCTTGGTCGAACGGACAGGGAGTTCTCAGGATTACGAGCAGTACTTC
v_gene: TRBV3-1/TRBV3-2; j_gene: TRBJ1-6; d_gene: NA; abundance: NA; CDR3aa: CASSLRTVSSPLHF; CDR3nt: TGTGCCAGCAGTCTTCGGACTGTCTCCTCACCCCTCCACTTT
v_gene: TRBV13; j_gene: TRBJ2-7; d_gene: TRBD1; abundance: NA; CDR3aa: CASSLRTGITYEQYF; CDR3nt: TGTGCCAGCAGCTTAAGGACAGGGATAACCTACGAGCAGTACTTC
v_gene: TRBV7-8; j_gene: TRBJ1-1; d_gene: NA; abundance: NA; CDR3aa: CASSLTATGNLLNTEAFF; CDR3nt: TGTGCCAGCAGCTTAACCGCCACAGGGAACTTGTTGAACACTGAAGCTTTCTTT
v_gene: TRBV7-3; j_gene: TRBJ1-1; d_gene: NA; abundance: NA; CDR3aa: CASSPNFLGEAFF; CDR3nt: TGTGCCAGCAGCCCCAACTTTTTGGGAGAAGCTTTCTTT
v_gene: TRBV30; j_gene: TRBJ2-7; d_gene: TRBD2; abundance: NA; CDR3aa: CAWSPAGATHEQYF; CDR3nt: TGTGCCTGGAGTCCCGCGGGAGCGACCCACGAGCAGTACTTC
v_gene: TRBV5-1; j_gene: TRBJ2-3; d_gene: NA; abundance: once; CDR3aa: CASSPHAFSDTQYF; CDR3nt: TGCGCCAGCAGCCCCCACGCCTTTTCAGATACGCAGTATTTT
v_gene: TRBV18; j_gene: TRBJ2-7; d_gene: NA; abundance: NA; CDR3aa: CASSPATRTYEQYF; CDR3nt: TGTGCCAGCTCACCCGCCACCCGGACCTACGAGCAGTACTTC
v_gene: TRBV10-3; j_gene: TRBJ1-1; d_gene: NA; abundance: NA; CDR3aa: CASARDTEAFF; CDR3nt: TGTGCCTCCGCGAGGGACACTGAAGCTTTCTTT
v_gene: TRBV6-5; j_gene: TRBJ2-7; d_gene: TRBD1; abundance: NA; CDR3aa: CASEGARDEQYF; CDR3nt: TGTGCCAGCGAGGGGGCTAGGGACGAGCAGTACTTC
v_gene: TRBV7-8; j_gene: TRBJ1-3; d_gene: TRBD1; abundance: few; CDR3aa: CASSWGQGATIYF; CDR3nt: TGTGCCAGCAGCTGGGGACAGGGGGCGACCATATATTTT
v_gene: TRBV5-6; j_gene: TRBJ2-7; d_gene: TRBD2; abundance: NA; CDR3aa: CASHVAGATYEQYF; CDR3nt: TGTGCCAGCCACGTAGCGGGGGCCACCTACGAGCAGTACTTC
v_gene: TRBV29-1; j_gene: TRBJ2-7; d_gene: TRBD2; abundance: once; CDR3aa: CSVVGGSSYEQYF; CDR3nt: TGCAGCGTTGTGGGCGGGAGCTCCTACGAGCAGTACTTC
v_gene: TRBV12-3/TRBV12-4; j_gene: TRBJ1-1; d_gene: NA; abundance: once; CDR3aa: CASSFGAEAFF; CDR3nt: TGTGCCAGCAGTTTTGGGGCTGAAGCTTTCTTT
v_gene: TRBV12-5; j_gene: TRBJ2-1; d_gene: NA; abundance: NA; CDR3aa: CASAGDNYNEQFF; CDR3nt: TGTGCTAGTGCGGGGGACAACTACAATGAGCAGTTCTTC
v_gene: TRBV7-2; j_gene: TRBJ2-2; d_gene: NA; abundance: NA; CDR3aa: CASSPARELFF; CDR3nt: TGTGCCAGCAGCCCGGCGCGGGAGCTGTTTTTT
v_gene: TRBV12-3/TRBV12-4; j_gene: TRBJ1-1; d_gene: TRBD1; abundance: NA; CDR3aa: CASTAQGVTEAFF; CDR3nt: TGTGCCAGCACCGCGCAGGGGGTAACCGAAGCTTTCTTT
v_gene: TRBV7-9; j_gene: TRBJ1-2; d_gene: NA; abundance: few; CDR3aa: CASSHWDDTGNTF; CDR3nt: TGTGCCAGCAGCCACTGGGATGATACTGGGAACACCTTC
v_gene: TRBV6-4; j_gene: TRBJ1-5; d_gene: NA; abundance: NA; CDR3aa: CASSPTSDQPQHF; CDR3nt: TGTGCCAGCAGCCCGACATCTGATCAGCCCCAGCATTTT
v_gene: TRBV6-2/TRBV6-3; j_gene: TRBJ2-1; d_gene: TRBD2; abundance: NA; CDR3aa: CASSYSTSGPWDEQFF; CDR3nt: TGTGCCAGCAGTTACTCGACTAGCGGGCCGTGGGATGAGCAGTTCTTC
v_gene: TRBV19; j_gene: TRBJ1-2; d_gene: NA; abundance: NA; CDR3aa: CASSMAVNYGYTF; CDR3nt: TGTGCCAGTAGTATGGCAGTCAACTATGGCTACACCTTC
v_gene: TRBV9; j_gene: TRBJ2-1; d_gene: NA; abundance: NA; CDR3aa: CASSVGHDNEQFF; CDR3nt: TGTGCCAGCAGCGTAGGTCACGACAATGAGCAGTTCTTC
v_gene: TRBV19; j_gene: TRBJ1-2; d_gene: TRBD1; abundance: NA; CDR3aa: CASIAGQGALLRGYTF; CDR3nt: TGTGCCAGTATTGCCGGGCAGGGGGCCTTACTCCGCGGCTACACCTTC
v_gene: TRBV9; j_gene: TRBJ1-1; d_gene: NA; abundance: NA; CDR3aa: CASSETGRMNTEAFF; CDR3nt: TGTGCCAGCAGCGAGACAGGCAGAATGAACACTGAAGCTTTCTTT
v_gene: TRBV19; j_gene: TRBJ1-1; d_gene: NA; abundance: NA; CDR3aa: CASSIREGLNTEAFF; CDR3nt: TGTGCCAGTAGTATACGGGAAGGTCTGAACACTGAAGCTTTCTTT
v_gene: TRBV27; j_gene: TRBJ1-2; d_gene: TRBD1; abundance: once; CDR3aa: CASSQGTGYGYTF; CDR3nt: TGTGCCAGCAGTCAGGGGACAGGGTACGGCTACACCTTC
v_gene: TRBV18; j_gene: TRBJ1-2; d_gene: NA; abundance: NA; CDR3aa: CASSPGGLNYGYTF; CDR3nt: TGTGCCAGCTCACCAGGTGGGCTTAACTATGGCTACACCTTC
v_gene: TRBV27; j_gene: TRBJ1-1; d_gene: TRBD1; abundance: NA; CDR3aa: CASSSPGTGAYTEAFF; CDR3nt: TGTGCCAGCAGTTCCCCCGGGACAGGGGCGTACACTGAAGCTTTCTTT
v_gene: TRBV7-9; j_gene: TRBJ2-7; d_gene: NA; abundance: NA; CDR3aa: CASSLGGGYEQYF; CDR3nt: TGTGCCAGCAGCTTAGGAGGAGGCTACGAGCAGTACTTC
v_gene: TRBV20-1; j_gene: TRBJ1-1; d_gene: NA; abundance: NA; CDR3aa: CSASQDPGTEAFF; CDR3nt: TGCAGTGCTAGTCAAGATCCGGGGACTGAAGCTTTCTTT
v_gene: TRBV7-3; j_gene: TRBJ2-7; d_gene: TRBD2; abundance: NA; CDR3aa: CASSPGDSGRHEQYF; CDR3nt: TGTGCCAGCAGCCCCGGAGATAGCGGGCGCCACGAGCAGTACTTC
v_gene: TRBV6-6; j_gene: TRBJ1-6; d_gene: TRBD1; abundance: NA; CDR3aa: CASSRPRQGANSPLHF; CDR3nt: TGTGCCAGCAGCAGACCCCGACAGGGGGCGAATTCACCCCTCCACTTT
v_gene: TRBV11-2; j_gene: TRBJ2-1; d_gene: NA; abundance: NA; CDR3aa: CASSQIPQWSHNEQFF; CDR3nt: TGTGCCAGCAGCCAAATCCCCCAGTGGTCCCACAATGAGCAGTTCTTC
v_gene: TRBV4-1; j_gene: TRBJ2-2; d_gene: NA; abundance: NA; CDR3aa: CASSQFGGTEELFF; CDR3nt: TGCGCCAGCAGCCAATTTGGGGGGACCGAGGAGCTGTTTTTT
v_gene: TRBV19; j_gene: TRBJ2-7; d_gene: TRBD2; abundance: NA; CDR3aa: CAKEPSGRASKQYF; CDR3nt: TGTGCCAAGGAGCCTAGCGGGAGGGCCAGTAAGCAGTACTTC
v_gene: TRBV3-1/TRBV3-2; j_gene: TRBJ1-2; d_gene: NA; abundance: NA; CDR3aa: CASTSGTSGYTF; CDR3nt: TGTGCCAGCACCTCCGGGACATCTGGCTACACCTTC